This passage covers 30 T cell receptor beta chains from one sample sequenced in a study of neurological immune-mediated disorders. A single record per CDR3 protein comes from TCRdb applying MiXCR to the 5' RACE reads. Altogether under 60,000 distinct CDR3 sequences are present, approximately 15% being singletons, with the ten largest covering roughly 4.5%. Sequencing input: PBMCs. The receptors originated from a man aged 55 to 70 in good health.

This clonotype appeared many times. The rearrangement links TRBV27 to TRBJ2-3, with 12 bases that match TRBD2. In germline, CDR1 is MNHEY, CDR2 SMNVEV (reference sequence). J gave up 4 bases and V 5 bases, and 7 bases lay outside the gene matches. The length of the CDR3 is 16 residues. CDR3 DNA: TGTGCCAGCAGTCCTTGGACTAGCGGGATCTCAGATACGCAGTATTTT. This gives the protein CASSPWTSGISDTQYF.

This clonotype was picked up many times. V gene TRBV20-1 combines with J gene TRBJ2-7, with 9 bases identical to TRBD1. This CDR3 is built from 13 residues. Germline V gene lookup returns CDR1 DFQATT and CDR2 SNEGSKA (reference sequence). V dropped 5 bases and J dropped 3; count of bases not matched to a gene: 5. DNA for the CDR3: TGCAGTGCTGCCAGGACAGGGGTCTACGAGCAGTACTTC. Its translation: CSAARTGVYEQYF.

This clonotype was observed a few times. The chain is built from TRBV20-1 and TRBJ1-4; D is unresolved. The V end was cut by 0 bases, the J end by 2 bases, with 10 bases between. Germline-derived CDR1 and CDR2 are DFQATT and SNEGSKA (reference sequence). The CDR3 runs 15 residues. CDR3 protein: CSARDPSGTNEKLFF. CDR3 coding DNA: TGCAGTGCTAGAGACCCGTCCGGGACTAATGAAAAACTGTTTTTT.

This clonotype was recorded many times. The CDR3 here is CASSQDGGRRGLLYEQYF. Written as DNA, the CDR3 is TGCGCCAGCAGCCAAGATGGGGGAAGGCGCGGCCTCCTCTACGAGCAGTACTTC. The V gene is TRBV4-1, the J gene TRBJ2-7; D is possibly TRBD1 or TRBD2 (5 bases each). This CDR3 has 18 amino acids. The germline V gene encodes CDR1 MGHRA and CDR2 YSYEKL. V was cut by 0 bases and J by 3 bases, with 21 bases left in between.

Note on this clonotype: A much larger clone is a single base away; this may be a read error. This chain connects TRBV2 to TRBJ2-7; 14 nucleotides line up with TRBD2. The CDR3 consists of 13 residues. Trimming at V came to 6 bases and at J to 9 bases, leaving 4 bases not matched to a gene. Germline V gene sequence: CDR1 SNHLY, CDR2 FYNNEI. CDR3 nucleotides: TGTGCCAGCAGCTGGACTAGCGGGAGGAGGCAGTACTTC. Protein: CASSWTSGRRQYF.

Ten or more counts support this clonotype. The chain combines TRBV28 with TRBJ2-7; 9 nucleotides line up with TRBD1. Germline V lookup: CDR1 MDHEN, CDR2 SYDVKM. With 6 bases clipped from V and 4 bases from J, the junction kept 4 bases outside the gene matches. The CDR3 is 13 residues long. The CDR3 DNA is TGTGCCAGCAGGACAGGGGGGGCTTACGAGCAGTACTTC. Protein: CASRTGGAYEQYF.

This clonotype was seen repeatedly, ten times or more. V gene TRBV3-1 combines with J gene TRBJ2-1; D unclear. Germline lookup yields CDR1 LGHDT and CDR2 YNNKEL (reference sequence). This CDR3 spans 11 amino acids. The V end lost 3 bases, the J end lost 12 bases, and 9 bases lay between the germline ends. This CDR3 is CASSHGRRQFF. The CDR3 nucleotides read TGTGCCAGCAGCCACGGTAGGCGGCAGTTCTTC.

This clonotype was recorded only once. A much more abundant neighbour one base away suggests this may be a read error. V and J are TRBV7-2 and TRBJ2-1; 8 bases map to TRBD2. The CDR3 has 15 amino acids. Germline CDR1 reads SGHTA; CDR2 reads FQGNSA. The CDR3 nucleotides are TGTGCCATCAGCTTAGCGCCGCGGGAGGCCAATGAGCAGTTCTTC. This sequence encodes CAISLAPREANEQFF.

This chain connects TRBV12-5 to TRBJ2-5, with TRBD2 matching over 10 bases. Looked up from germline, CDR1 is LGHNT and CDR2 is FRNRAP. V was pared by 5 bases and J by 2 bases, with 8 bases of the junction left unmatched. The CDR3 spans 16 residues. CDR3 bases: TGTGCTAGTGGTCCACGGACTAGCGGAATTCAAGAGACCCAGTACTTC. Its translation is CASGPRTSGIQETQYF.

This clonotype was seen ten or more times. The rearrangement links TRBV20-1 to TRBJ2-1, with 10 nucleotides matching TRBD2. The CDR3 consists of 14 residues. The V gene end was trimmed by 6 bases and the J gene end by 4 bases; junction bases not matched to a gene: 6. The germline CDR1 and CDR2 sequences are DFQATT and SNEGSKA (reference sequence). CDR3 in amino acids: CSAVLAGSYNEQFF. The CDR3 DNA follows: TGCAGTGCCGTACTAGCGGGAAGTTACAATGAGCAGTTCTTC.

The chain joins TRBV6-5 to TRBJ2-6; 10 positions match TRBD1. Germline CDR1 reads MNHEY; CDR2 reads SVGAGI. The CDR3 totals 18 residues. V gave up 4 bases and J gave up 1 base; unmatched junction bases: 7. For the CDR3, the DNA is TGTGCCAGCAGTTTCTTGACAGGGGGCGGGTCTGGGGCCAACGTCCTGACTTTC. It codes for CASSFLTGGGSGANVLTF.

This chain connects TRBV20-1 to TRBJ2-7; D remains ambiguous. This CDR3 is 15 amino acids long. CDR1 DFQATT and CDR2 SNEGSKA come from the germline V gene (reference sequence). V was pared by 0 bases and J by 2 bases, with 14 bases between. The CDR3 DNA reads as TGCAGTGCTAGAGATCGAACTGACGGTACCTACGAGCAGTACTTC. Its protein product is CSARDRTDGTYEQYF.

Ten or more counts support this clonotype. The J gene is TRBJ2-1, the V gene TRBV29-1, with D tentatively TRBD2 (5 bases). This CDR3 is 13 amino acids long. The germline V and J ends were trimmed by 4 bases and 4 bases, with 11 bases remaining between them. Germline-derived CDR1 and CDR2 are SQVTM and ANQGSEA. CDR3 sequence reads: CSVGRNTYNEQFF. For the CDR3, the DNA is TGCAGCGTTGGGAGGAACACTTACAATGAGCAGTTCTTC.

In this sample, this clonotype turned up many times. The V gene is TRBV7-6, the J gene TRBJ2-7; a weak D match, TRBD1 (5 bases). V gave up 2 bases and J gave up 0 bases, with 11 bases separating them. The CDR3 length is 15 residues. CDR1 SGHVS and CDR2 FNYEAQ come from the germline V gene. The CDR3 spells CASSLTGLSSYEQYF. Written as DNA, the CDR3 is TGTGCCAGCAGCTTAACAGGCCTCAGCTCCTACGAGCAGTACTTC.

This clonotype was recorded at least ten times. The rearrangement links TRBV5-1 to TRBJ1-5; 7 bases agree with TRBD1. The J segment lost 9 bases and the V segment lost 0 bases, leaving 9 bases of the junction unmatched. This CDR3 region has 15 residues. From germline, CDR1 is SGHRS and CDR2 YFSETQ. CDR3 DNA sequence: TGCGCCAGCAGCTTGGGGGACAGCCCATCGTGGCCCCAGCATTTT. Its protein product is CASSLGDSPSWPQHF.

The chain couples TRBV7-2 to TRBJ1-2; no definite D call. The CDR3 covers 11 residues. V was trimmed by 4 bases and J by 7 bases, leaving 7 bases between them. Germline values: CDR1 SGHTA, CDR2 FQGNSA. CDR3 DNA sequence: TGTGCCAGCAGCTCGGGAGTTGGCTACACCTTC. As protein: CASSSGVGYTF.

This clonotype was counted ten times or more. This chain joins TRBV7-2 and TRBJ2-1; 8 bases map to TRBD2. Trimming cost V 5 bases and J 2 bases; bases outside gene matches: 5. CDR1 and CDR2 (germline): SGHTA, FQGNSA. The CDR3 is 15 residues long. The CDR3 here is CASSRPGLAYNEQFF. CDR3 DNA: TGTGCCAGCAGCCGCCCGGGACTAGCCTACAATGAGCAGTTCTTC.

Comment on this clonotype: A much more abundant neighbour one base away suggests this may be a read error. The rearrangement uses TRBV7-3 and TRBJ2-2; D not certain. The CDR3 is 13 residues long. Germline loops: CDR1 SGHTA, CDR2 FQGTGA. The CDR3 DNA follows: TGTGCCATCAGCTATCATGTTGGCGGGGAGCTGTTTTTT. This codes for CAISYHVGGELFF.

This clonotype was counted at least ten times. The rearrangement joins TRBV5-1 to TRBJ2-7, with D unresolved. Germline V gene data show CDR1 as SGHRS and CDR2 as YFSETQ. This CDR3 spans 14 amino acids. V was trimmed by 4 bases and J by 5 bases, leaving 16 bases between them. The CDR3, as DNA: TGCGCCAGCAGCCCCGGGTGGGGAACGAACGAGCAGTACTTC. It translates to CASSPGWGTNEQYF. Supplemented by reference TRBV5-1 and TRBJ2-7, the full variable domain reads KAGVTQTPRYLIKTRGQQVTLSCSPISGHRSVSWYQQTPGQGLQFLFEYFSETQRNKGNFPGRFSGRQFSNSRSEMNVSTLELGDSALYLCASSPGWGTNEQYFGPGTRLTVT.

This clonotype was recorded many times. The gene calls are TRBV7-9 and TRBJ2-7; D might be TRBD2 (6 bases). Trimming left V 1 base short and J 4 bases short, with 11 bases between. Germline V CDR1 and CDR2: SEHNR, FQNEAQ (reference sequence). CDR3 length: 14 residues. CDR3 nucleotides: TGTGCCAGCAGCTTAGATGCGGGGTCGTACGAGCAGTACTTC. Translated, it gives CASSLDAGSYEQYF.

This clonotype was counted at least ten times. The chain uses TRBV4-1 and TRBJ1-4, with 7 bases lining up with TRBD1. The CDR3 totals 18 residues. V shed 5 bases and J 2 bases; nucleotides not matched to a gene: 14. Germline-derived CDR1 and CDR2 are MGHRA and YSYEKL. In nucleotides, the CDR3 is TGCGCCAGCAGCTCCCGGGGACAGAGCCTTTCGACTAATGAAAAACTGTTTTTT. It translates to CASSSRGQSLSTNEKLFF.

At least ten counts were recorded for this clonotype. This rearrangement joins TRBV12-3 or TRBV12-4 to TRBJ2-1; 13 bases fit TRBD2. J gave up 9 bases and V 7 bases, and 9 bases lay outside the gene matches. The CDR3 consists of 15 residues. CDR3 protein: CASTPTSGRIAEQFF. CDR3 nucleotides: TGTGCCAGCACCCCGACTAGCGGGAGGATAGCTGAGCAGTTCTTC.

This clonotype was seen ten or more times. The chain uses TRBV7-2 and TRBJ2-1; D may be TRBD2 (6 bases). The germline CDR1 and CDR2 sequences are SGHTA and FQGNSA. V gave up 8 bases and J gave up 3 bases, with 14 bases separating them. The CDR3 sequence is 14 residues long. DNA of the CDR3: TGTGCCAGCGTTACTAGCTCCGGCTACAATGAGCAGTTCTTC. Translating it yields CASVTSSGYNEQFF.

This clonotype was picked up many times. The CDR3 loop reads CASSWGLAVQETQYF. DNA for the CDR3: TGTGCCAGCAGCTGGGGACTAGCGGTACAAGAGACCCAGTACTTC. This sequence joins TRBV7-2 and TRBJ2-5, with 11 bases that match TRBD2. CDR3 size: 15 residues. V lost 4 bases, J lost 2 bases, and 3 bases stayed unmatched. Per the germline V gene, CDR1 is SGHTA and CDR2 is FQGNSA. The entire variable domain, with the rest obtained from reference TRBV7-2 and TRBJ2-5, is as follows: GAGVSQSPSNKVTEKGKDVELRCDPISGHTALYWYRQSLGQGLEFLIYFQGNSAPDKSGLPSDRFSAERTGGSVSTLTIQRTQQEDSAVYLCASSWGLAVQETQYFGPGTRLLVL.

In the case of this clonotype: A much larger clonotype is one base distant, so this may be a read error. This rearrangement joins TRBV18 to TRBJ2-6; D is possibly TRBD2 (7 bases). The CDR3 consists of 17 residues. Looked up from germline, CDR1 is KGHSH and CDR2 is LQKENI. The CDR3 region is CASSPPNRRAGANVRTF. The CDR3 DNA reads as TGTGCCAGCTCACCACCAAACCGCAGGGCGGGGGCCAACGTCCGGACTTTC.

This clonotype was observed at least ten times. The rearrangement links TRBV5-1 to TRBJ2-3; 11 bases line up with TRBD2. CDR3 length: 16 amino acids. V dropped 4 bases and J dropped 5; count of bases not matched to a gene: 9. Looked up from germline, CDR1 is SGHRS and CDR2 is YFSETQ. DNA for the CDR3: TGCGCCAGCAGCATTATAGCGGGAGGGCCTGAAGATACGCAGTATTTT. It encodes CASSIIAGGPEDTQYF.

There are many counts of this clonotype. The genes are TRBV29-1 and TRBJ2-2; possible D gene TRBD2, 5 bases. The germline V and J ends were trimmed by 5 bases and 0 bases, with 10 bases remaining between them. CDR1 and CDR2 from the germline V gene are SQVTM and ANQGSEA. The CDR3 is 14 amino acids. CDR3 DNA sequence: TGCAGCGTTTTCTCGGGATCGAACACCGGGGAGCTGTTTTTT. Its translation: CSVFSGSNTGELFF.

This clonotype was recorded at least ten times. V gene TRBV12-3 or TRBV12-4 combines with J gene TRBJ1-4; unclear D gene. CDR3 size: 12 residues. Between the trimmed V and J ends, which lost 6 bases and 5 bases, there was a span of 7 bases. The CDR3 here is CASSVTNEKLFF. DNA of the CDR3: TGTGCCAGCAGCGTAACCAATGAAAAACTGTTTTTT.

This clonotype has a count of ten or more. The chain couples TRBV6-5 to TRBJ2-7, with 7 bases matching TRBD1. Germline V CDR1 and CDR2: MNHEY, SVGAGI. V shed 0 bases, J shed 3 bases, and the junction held 2 bases outside the gene matches. The length of the CDR3 is 14 residues. The CDR3 here is CASSYSTGNYEQYF. CDR3 sequence (DNA): TGTGCCAGCAGTTACTCGACAGGGAACTACGAGCAGTACTTC.

The V and J genes are TRBV28 and TRBJ2-4; possible D gene TRBD1, 6 bases. CDR1 and CDR2 from the germline V gene are MDHEN and SYDVKM. The CDR3 covers 16 residues. V was shortened by 4 bases and J by 5 bases, with 18 bases between the two germline ends. In DNA, the CDR3 is TGTGCCAGCAGTTACCCGGGGCAGGGGCCCCAAAACATTCAGTACTTC. Amino acid sequence: CASSYPGQGPQNIQYF.